The 9 T cell receptor beta chains below come from one sample, sequenced in a study of identical twins. TCRdb used MiXCR to reprocess the 5' RACE reads, holding one entry per CDR3 protein. The table lists about 150,000 distinct CDR3 sequences, roughly 3.3% of them singletons. The sequenced material came from memory T cells sorted from blood. The receptors originated from a young man in good health.

This clonotype was picked up many times. J is TRBJ1-3 and V is TRBV7-8; D call uncertain. The V end was cut by 5 bases, the J end by 2 bases, with 13 bases between. In germline, CDR1 is SGHVS, CDR2 FQNEAQ. This CDR3 contains 15 residues. In DNA, the CDR3 is TGTGCCAGCAGCCCGAGGACGGCGACTGGAAACACCATATATTTT. This gives the protein CASSPRTATGNTIYF. Supplemented by reference TRBV7-8 and TRBJ1-3, the full variable domain reads GAGVSQSPRYKVAKRGQDVALRCDPISGHVSLFWYQQALGQGPEFLTYFQNEAQLDKSGLPSDRFFAERPEGSVSTLKIQRTQQEDSAVYLCASSPRTATGNTIYFGEGSWLTVV.

This clonotype was observed many times. The genes are TRBV5-1 and TRBJ2-7, with unresolved D. CDR1 is SGHRS and CDR2 is YFSETQ in the germline V gene. The CDR3 runs 14 residues. The ends were cut back, 1 base at V and 5 bases at J, with 13 bases in the middle. The CDR3 region is CASSLTPDGDEQYF. The CDR3 bases are TGCGCCAGCAGCTTGACTCCGGACGGCGACGAGCAGTACTTC.

This clonotype was observed a handful of times. The rearrangement links TRBV2 to TRBJ1-6; D is undetermined. The CDR3 has 15 residues. Trimming shortened V by 0 bases and J by 0 bases, and 3 bases separated the two germline ends. Per germline, CDR1 SNHLY and CDR2 FYNNEI. The CDR3 DNA follows: TGTGCCAGCAGTGAAGCCCCCTCCTATAATTCACCCCTCCACTTT. It yields the protein CASSEAPSYNSPLHF.

Ten or more counts support this clonotype. The chain joins TRBV5-1 to TRBJ2-1; D may be TRBD1 (5 bases). The CDR3 is made up of 14 amino acids. The V gene lost 6 bases and the J gene lost 12 bases, with 22 bases spanning the gap. Germline assignment: CDR1 SGHRS and CDR2 YFSETQ. The CDR3 DNA sequence: TGCGCCAGCAAGTCTGACAGTACAGTATTAGGGCAGTTCTTC. Its translation is CASKSDSTVLGQFF.

This clonotype occurred many times. V and J are TRBV7-2 and TRBJ2-7; no clear D. The germline CDR1 and CDR2 sequences are SGHTA and FQGNSA. V was trimmed by 4 bases and J by 6 bases, leaving 16 bases between them. The CDR3 has 14 residues. The CDR3 DNA reads as TGTGCCAGCAGCTACGCGGCCCCTCCCGCCGAGCAGTACTTC. This sequence encodes CASSYAAPPAEQYF.

V gene TRBV9 combines with J gene TRBJ2-2, with 9 positions matching TRBD2. This CDR3 contains 18 residues. V trimming: 2 bases; J trimming: 3 bases; junction bases outside the gene matches: 11. CDR1 and CDR2 (germline): SGDLS, YYNGEE. Written as DNA, the CDR3 is TGTGCCAGCAGCGTCCTTCGGGAGACTAGCGGATACACCGGGGAGCTGTTTTTT. Translating it yields CASSVLRETSGYTGELFF.

The chain combines TRBV27 with TRBJ2-7, with 9 positions matching TRBD2. Trimming at V came to 2 bases and at J to 3 bases, leaving 5 bases not matched to a gene. Germline lookup yields CDR1 MNHEY and CDR2 SMNVEV (reference sequence). The CDR3 consists of 15 residues. The CDR3 DNA sequence: TGTGCCAGCAGTTTACGCCCAGCGGGAGGCTACGAGCAGTACTTC. Its protein product is CASSLRPAGGYEQYF.

This clonotype was seen at least ten times. The chain couples TRBV7-6 to TRBJ2-5; 12 bases agree with TRBD2. The germline V gene encodes CDR1 SGHVS and CDR2 FNYEAQ. V lost 4 bases and J lost 4; bases outside the gene matches: 10. The CDR3 contains 17 residues. The DNA for the CDR3 is TGTGCCAGCAGCTCAGGACTAGCGGGAAACCCAGGAGAGACCCAGTACTTC. Translating it yields CASSSGLAGNPGETQYF.

This clonotype was found many times. The CDR3 nucleotides read TGCAGTGCTAGAGATCGACAGGGGGCAGATACGCAGTATTTT. Encoded protein: CSARDRQGADTQYF. The chain links TRBV20-1 to TRBJ2-3; TRBD1 matches at 9 bases. Germline V gives CDR1 DFQATT, CDR2 SNEGSKA (reference sequence). The CDR3 is 14 residues long. With 0 bases clipped from V and 4 bases from J, the junction kept 2 bases outside the gene matches.